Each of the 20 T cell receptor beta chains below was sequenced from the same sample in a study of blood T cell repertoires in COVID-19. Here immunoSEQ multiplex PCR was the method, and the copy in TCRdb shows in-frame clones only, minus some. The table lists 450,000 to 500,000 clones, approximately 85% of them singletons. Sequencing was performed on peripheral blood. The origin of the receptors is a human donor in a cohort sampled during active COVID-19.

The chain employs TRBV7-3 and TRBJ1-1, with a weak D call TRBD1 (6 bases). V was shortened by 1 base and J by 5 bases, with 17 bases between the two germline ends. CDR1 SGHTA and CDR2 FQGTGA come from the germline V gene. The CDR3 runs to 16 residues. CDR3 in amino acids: CASSLRRQAEGTEAFF. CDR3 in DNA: TGTGCCAGCAGCTTAAGGAGACAGGCCGAGGGGACTGAAGCTTTCTTT.

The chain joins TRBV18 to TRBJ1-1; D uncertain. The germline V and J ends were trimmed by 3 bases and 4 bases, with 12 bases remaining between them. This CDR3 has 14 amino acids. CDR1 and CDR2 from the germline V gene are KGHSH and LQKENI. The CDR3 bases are TGTGCCAGCTCACCCCAGAGTCGGGGCACTGAAGCTTTCTTT. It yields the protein CASSPQSRGTEAFF.

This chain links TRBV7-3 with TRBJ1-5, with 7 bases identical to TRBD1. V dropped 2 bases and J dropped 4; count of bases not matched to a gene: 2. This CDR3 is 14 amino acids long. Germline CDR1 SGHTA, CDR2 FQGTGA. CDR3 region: CASSLGDSNQPQHF. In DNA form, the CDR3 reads TGTGCCAGCAGCTTAGGGGACAGTAATCAGCCCCAGCATTTT.

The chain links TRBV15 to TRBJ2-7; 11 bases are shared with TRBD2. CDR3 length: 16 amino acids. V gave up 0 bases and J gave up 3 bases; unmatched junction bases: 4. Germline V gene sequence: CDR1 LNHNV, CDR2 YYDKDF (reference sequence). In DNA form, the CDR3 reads TGTGCCACCAGCAGAGAAGGGACTAGCGGCCGCTACGAGCAGTACTTC. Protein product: CATSREGTSGRYEQYF.

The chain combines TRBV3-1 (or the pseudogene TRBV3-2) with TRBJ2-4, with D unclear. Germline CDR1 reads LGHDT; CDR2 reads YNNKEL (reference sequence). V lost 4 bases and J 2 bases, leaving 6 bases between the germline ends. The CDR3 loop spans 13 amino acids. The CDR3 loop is CASSPESKNIQYF. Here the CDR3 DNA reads TGTGCCAGCAGCCCGGAGTCCAAAAACATTCAGTACTTC.

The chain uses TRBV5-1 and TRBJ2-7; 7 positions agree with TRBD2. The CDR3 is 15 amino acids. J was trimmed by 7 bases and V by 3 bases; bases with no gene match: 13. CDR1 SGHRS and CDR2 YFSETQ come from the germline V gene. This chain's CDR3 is CASSYSGGGPGEQYF. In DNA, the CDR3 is TGCGCCAGCAGCTACTCCGGGGGAGGGCCAGGTGAGCAGTACTTC.

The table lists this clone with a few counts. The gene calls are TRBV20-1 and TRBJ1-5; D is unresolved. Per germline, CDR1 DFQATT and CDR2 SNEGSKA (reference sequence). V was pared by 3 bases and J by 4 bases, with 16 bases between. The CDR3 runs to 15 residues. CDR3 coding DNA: TGCAGTGCTAGTCTCCGAGGGTGGGGTAATCAGCCCCAGCATTTT. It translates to CSASLRGWGNQPQHF.

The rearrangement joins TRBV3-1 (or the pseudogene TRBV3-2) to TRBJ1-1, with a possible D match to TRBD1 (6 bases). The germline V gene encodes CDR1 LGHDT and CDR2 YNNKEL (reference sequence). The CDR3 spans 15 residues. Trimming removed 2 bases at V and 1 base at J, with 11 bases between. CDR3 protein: CASSQNAGENTEAFF. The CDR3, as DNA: TGTGCCAGCAGCCAAAACGCAGGGGAGAACACTGAAGCTTTCTTT.

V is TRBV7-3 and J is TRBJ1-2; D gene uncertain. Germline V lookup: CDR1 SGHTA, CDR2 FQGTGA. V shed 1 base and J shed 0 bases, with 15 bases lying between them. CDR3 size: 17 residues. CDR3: CASSLNPGAGANYGYTF. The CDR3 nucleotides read TGTGCCAGCAGCTTAAACCCGGGAGCAGGTGCTAACTATGGCTACACCTTC.

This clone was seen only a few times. The CDR3: CASSPRGTGTEAFF. The CDR3 bases are TGCGCCAGCAGTCCGAGGGGGACAGGGACTGAAGCTTTCTTT. The chain couples TRBV5-1 to TRBJ1-1; TRBD1 agrees at 9 bases. The J segment lost 5 bases and the V segment lost 5 bases, leaving 7 bases of the junction unmatched. The CDR3 spans 14 residues. CDR1 and CDR2 (germline): SGHRS, YFSETQ.

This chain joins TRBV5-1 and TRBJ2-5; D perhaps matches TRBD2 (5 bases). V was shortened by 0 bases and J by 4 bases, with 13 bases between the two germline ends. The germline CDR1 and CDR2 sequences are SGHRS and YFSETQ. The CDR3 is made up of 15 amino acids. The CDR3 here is CASSLETTNGETQYF. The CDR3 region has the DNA TGCGCCAGCAGCTTGGAGACTACTAATGGAGAGACCCAGTACTTC.

Here the CDR3 reads CAAEGWNTGELFF. CDR3 DNA: TGTGCCGCGGAGGGGTGGAACACCGGGGAGCTGTTTTTT. The J gene is TRBJ2-2, the V gene TRBV19; TRBD2 might be the D (6 bases). V gave up 11 bases and J gave up 1 base, with 11 bases separating them. This CDR3 region has 13 residues. The V gene's germline CDR1 is LNHDA and CDR2 SQIVND (reference sequence).

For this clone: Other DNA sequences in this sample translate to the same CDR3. In DNA form, the CDR3 reads TGTGCCACCAGCAGAGAACAGGGGCCCTACGAGCAGTACTTC. Translated, it gives CATSREQGPYEQYF. The chain employs TRBV15 and TRBJ2-7; TRBD1 matches at 7 bases. The trim removed 0 bases at V and 2 bases at J, leaving 1 base unmatched. Per the germline V gene, CDR1 is LNHNV and CDR2 is YYDKDF (reference sequence). CDR3 length: 14 amino acids.

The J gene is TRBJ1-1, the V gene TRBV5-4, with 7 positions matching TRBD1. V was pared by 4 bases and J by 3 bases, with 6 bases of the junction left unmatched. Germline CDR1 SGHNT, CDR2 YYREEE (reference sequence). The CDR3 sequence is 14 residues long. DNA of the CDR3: TGTGCCAGCAGCCATGACAGGGCGGACACTGAAGCTTTCTTT. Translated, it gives CASSHDRADTEAFF.

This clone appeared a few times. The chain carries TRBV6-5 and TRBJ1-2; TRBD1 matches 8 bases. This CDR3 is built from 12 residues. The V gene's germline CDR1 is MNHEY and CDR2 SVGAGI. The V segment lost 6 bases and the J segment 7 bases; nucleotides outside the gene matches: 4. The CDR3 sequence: CASSRTGRGYTF. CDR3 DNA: TGTGCCAGCAGCCGGACAGGGCGTGGCTACACCTTC.

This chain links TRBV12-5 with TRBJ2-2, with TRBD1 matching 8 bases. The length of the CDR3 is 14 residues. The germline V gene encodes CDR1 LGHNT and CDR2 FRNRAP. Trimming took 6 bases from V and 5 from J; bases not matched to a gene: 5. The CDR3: CASGPQGVTGELFF. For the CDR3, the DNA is TGTGCTAGTGGCCCACAGGGGGTAACCGGGGAGCTGTTTTTT.

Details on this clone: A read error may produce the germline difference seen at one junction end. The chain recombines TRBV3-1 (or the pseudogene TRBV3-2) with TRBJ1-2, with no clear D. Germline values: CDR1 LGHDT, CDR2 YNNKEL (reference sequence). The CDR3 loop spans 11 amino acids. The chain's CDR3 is CASSQDRGLFF. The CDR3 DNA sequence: TGTGCCAGCAGCCAAGATCGGGGATTATTCTTC.

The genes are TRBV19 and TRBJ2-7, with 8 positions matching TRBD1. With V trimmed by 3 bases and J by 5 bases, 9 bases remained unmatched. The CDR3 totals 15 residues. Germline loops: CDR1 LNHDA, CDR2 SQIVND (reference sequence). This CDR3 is CASSIVRQGLDEQYF. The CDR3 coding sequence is TGTGCCAGTAGTATTGTGAGACAGGGGCTCGACGAGCAGTACTTC.

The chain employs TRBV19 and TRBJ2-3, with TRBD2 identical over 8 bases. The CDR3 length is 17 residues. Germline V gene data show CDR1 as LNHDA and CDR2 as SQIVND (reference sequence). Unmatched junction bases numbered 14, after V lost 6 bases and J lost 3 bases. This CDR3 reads CASSLSGSGGRTDTQYF. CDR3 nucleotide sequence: TGTGCCAGTAGCCTTTCCGGGTCGGGAGGGAGGACAGATACGCAGTATTTT.

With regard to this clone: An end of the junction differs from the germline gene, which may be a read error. CDR3 protein: CASRSTGGINGQFF. The CDR3 DNA sequence: TGCGCCAGCAGGAGTACGGGAGGAATCAATGGGCAGTTCTTC. The chain has TRBV5-1 and TRBJ2-1; 7 nucleotides line up with TRBD2. This CDR3 contains 14 residues. Germline V gene lookup returns CDR1 SGHRS and CDR2 YFSETQ.